Below are 30 T cell receptor beta chains sequenced from a single sample in a study of OX40 agonist ivuxolimab in advanced cancers. Method: immunoSEQ multiplex PCR; TCRdb's copy keeps in-frame clones and lacks some. The table lists around 67,000 clones, about 80% of them singletons, with 2% to 2.5% in the top ten. Specimen: CD4+ or CD8+ T cells sorted from blood, collected in a trial of the OX40 agonist ivuxolimab. Receptors were obtained from an adult with an advanced solid tumor such as melanoma, head and neck, liver or kidney cancer.

J is TRBJ1-5 and V is TRBV19; TRBD1 matches 9 bases. This CDR3 contains 14 residues. Germline V gene sequence: CDR1 LNHDA, CDR2 SQIVND (reference sequence). With V trimmed by 8 bases and J by 7 bases, 9 bases remained unmatched. The CDR3 DNA is TGTGCCAGTTCTCGGGACAGGGTTTGGCAGCCCCAGCATTTT. Protein: CASSRDRVWQPQHF.

The chain is built from TRBV7-2 and TRBJ1-1; the D gene is possibly TRBD1 (6 bases). Trimming removed 6 bases at V and 1 base at J, with 18 bases between. The CDR3 consists of 16 residues. CDR1 and CDR2 from the germline V gene are SGHTA and FQGNSA. The CDR3: CASRDPIQGPNTEAFF. Written as DNA, the CDR3 is TGTGCCAGCAGGGATCCCATCCAGGGGCCGAACACTGAAGCTTTCTTT.

The chain carries TRBV6-5 and TRBJ2-7, with D perhaps TRBD1 (5 bases). Per germline, CDR1 MNHEY and CDR2 SVGAGI. CDR3 length: 13 amino acids. Trimming shortened V by 7 bases and J by 3 bases, and 13 bases separated the two germline ends. Here the CDR3 DNA reads TGTGCCAGCATGGCCAAGGGGATCTACGAGCAGTACTTC. Its protein is CASMAKGIYEQYF.

V usage is TRBV2 and J usage is TRBJ1-2, with 9 bases identical to TRBD1. Germline assignment: CDR1 SNHLY and CDR2 FYNNEI. The ends lost 6 bases at V and 5 bases at J; junction bases unmatched: 4. This CDR3 is 13 amino acids long. CDR3 sequence reads: CASSLTGGYGYTF. CDR3 DNA: TGTGCCAGCAGCCTGACAGGGGGTTATGGCTACACCTTC.

The chain joins TRBV30 to TRBJ2-7; possibly TRBD2 for D (5 bases). V dropped 4 bases and J dropped 9 bases, with 16 bases sitting between them. The CDR3 totals 12 residues. From germline, CDR1 is GTSNPN and CDR2 SVGIG (reference sequence). The CDR3 DNA reads as TGTGCCTGGAATTCCGTTTTCGGGGTGCAGTACTTC. Translating it yields CAWNSVFGVQYF.

This chain uses TRBV6-6 with TRBJ1-2; maybe TRBD1 (5 bases). Germline lookup yields CDR1 MNHNY and CDR2 SVGAGI (reference sequence). Trimming removed 9 bases from V and 4 bases from J, with 15 bases in between. The CDR3 sequence is 13 residues long. DNA for the CDR3: TGTGCCAGTGCGGACACAATCGGCTATGGCTACACCTTC. Translating gives CASADTIGYGYTF.

This clone showed up just a few times. This chain joins TRBV18 and TRBJ2-7; maybe TRBD1 (6 bases). Trimming pared 5 bases from V and 2 bases from J, leaving 13 bases between. CDR3 length: 14 amino acids. Per the germline V gene, CDR1 is KGHSH and CDR2 is LQKENI. The CDR3 region is CASSTGTGAYEQYF. The CDR3, as DNA: TGTGCCAGCTCAACAGGGACCGGGGCCTACGAGCAGTACTTC.

V and J are TRBV6-6 and TRBJ2-7; a weak D match, TRBD1 (6 bases). The CDR3 is 13 amino acids. From germline, CDR1 is MNHNY and CDR2 SVGAGI (reference sequence). Trimming cost V 8 bases and J 3 bases, with 14 bases left between them. The chain's CDR3 is CASGRDNNYEQYF. CDR3 DNA: TGTGCCAGCGGCCGGGACAACAACTACGAGCAGTACTTC.

The chain combines TRBV4-2 with TRBJ1-4; D is possibly TRBD1 (5 bases). Trimming removed 4 bases at V and 7 bases at J, with 19 bases between. CDR1 is LGHNA, CDR2 YNFKEQ, per germline. CDR3 length: 16 residues. The CDR3 loop is CASSPQVSGVGEKLFF. CDR3 in DNA: TGTGCCAGCAGCCCACAGGTGTCGGGGGTCGGTGAAAAACTGTTTTTT.

The chain employs TRBV7-8 and TRBJ2-2, with TRBD1 as a possible D gene (5 bases). Trimming left V 0 bases short and J 5 bases short, with 13 bases between. CDR1 and CDR2 (germline): SGHVS, FQNEAQ. This CDR3 is built from 16 residues. CDR3 loop: CASSLAPWKGTGELFF. In nucleotides, the CDR3 is TGTGCCAGCAGCTTAGCCCCGTGGAAGGGGACCGGGGAGCTGTTTTTT.

The rearrangement links TRBV19 to TRBJ1-6; the D gene is possibly TRBD1 (6 bases). The V end lost 2 bases, the J end lost 7 bases, and 9 bases lay between the germline ends. Germline V gene sequence: CDR1 LNHDA, CDR2 SQIVND (reference sequence). This CDR3 region has 14 residues. CDR3 bases: TGTGCCAGTAGTATAACAGGGAACAATTCACCCCTCCACTTT. Its translation is CASSITGNNSPLHF.

The CDR3 sequence: CASKRERDNQPQHF. The DNA for the CDR3 is TGTGCCAGCAAGCGAGAACGGGACAATCAGCCCCAGCATTTT. This rearrangement joins TRBV2 to TRBJ1-5; no reliable D call. Between the trimmed V and J ends, which lost 7 bases and 3 bases, there was a span of 13 bases. The V gene's germline CDR1 is SNHLY and CDR2 FYNNEI. The length of the CDR3 is 14 residues.

The chain joins TRBV11-2 to TRBJ2-5; TRBD1 is a possible D gene (5 bases). Trimming pared 5 bases from V and 11 bases from J, leaving 21 bases between. CDR1 is SGHAT, CDR2 FQNNGV, per germline. The length of the CDR3 is 14 residues. CDR3 DNA sequence: TGTGCCAGCAGCACCTCCTTCACCAGCGCAGGGCAGTACTTC. It is translated as CASSTSFTSAGQYF.

This chain connects TRBV2 to TRBJ1-5; TRBD1 matches 10 bases. V shed 6 bases, J shed 4 bases, and the junction held 0 bases outside the gene matches. CDR1 and CDR2 (germline): SNHLY, FYNNEI. The CDR3 covers 13 residues. The CDR3, as DNA: TGTGCCAGCAGGGGACAGGGGAATCAGCCCCAGCATTTT. Amino acid sequence: CASRGQGNQPQHF.

The genes are TRBV5-1 and TRBJ2-3; 8 bases are a match to TRBD2. The CDR3 contains 15 residues. Losses at the gene ends were 0 bases for V and 6 bases for J; bases not matched to a gene: 6. Germline lookup yields CDR1 SGHRS and CDR2 YFSETQ. CDR3: CASSLDVASGDTQYF. CDR3 in DNA: TGCGCCAGCAGCTTGGATGTGGCTAGCGGGGATACGCAGTATTTT.

This rearrangement joins TRBV14 to TRBJ1-3; TRBD1 might be the D (6 bases). The germline V gene has CDR1 SGHDN and CDR2 FVKESK. The CDR3 is made up of 21 amino acids. Trimming took off 0 bases at V and 0 bases at J, with 24 bases between the two ends. The CDR3 DNA reads TGTGCCAGCAGCCAAGATAGGGGTTACAAGGCAGGGGACTTCTCTGGAAACACCATATATTTT. Its translation: CASSQDRGYKAGDFSGNTIYF.

V usage is TRBV7-9 and J usage is TRBJ1-4; D unclear. This CDR3 region has 16 residues. Germline V lookup: CDR1 SEHNR, CDR2 FQNEAQ (reference sequence). V lost 1 base and J lost 3, with 12 bases in between. The CDR3 region has the DNA TGTGCCAGCAGCTTAGGGCATTCGGTGGCTAATGAAAAACTGTTTTTT. Its protein product is CASSLGHSVANEKLFF.

The V call is TRBV6-4, the J call TRBJ1-5; D possibly corresponds to TRBD1 (5 bases). Germline-derived CDR1 and CDR2 are MRHNA and SNTAGT. The CDR3 covers 14 residues. V dropped 5 bases and J dropped 6 bases, with 14 bases sitting between them. Here the CDR3 reads CASSSGVGGQPQHF. The CDR3 DNA sequence: TGTGCCAGCAGTTCTGGGGTCGGGGGTCAGCCCCAGCATTTT.

Points on this clone: The junction does not match germline at one end; this may be a read error. This chain uses TRBV7-7 with TRBJ2-1; D might be TRBD2 (6 bases). Germline lookup yields CDR1 SSHAT and CDR2 FNYEAQ (reference sequence). This CDR3 is built from 13 residues. The CDR3, as DNA: TGTGCTAGCAGCTCCCTAGAGGGAGGTGAGCAGTTCTTC. This encodes CASSSLEGGEQFF.

This clone was counted once. The chain carries TRBV9 and TRBJ2-3, with 9 bases that match TRBD2. The CDR3 runs 17 residues. Looked up from germline, CDR1 is SGDLS and CDR2 is YYNGEE. V shed 1 base and J 4 bases; nucleotides not matched to a gene: 10. DNA for the CDR3: TGTGCCAGCAGCGTATTGGGCGGCGGGGGGGCCCCAGATACGCAGTATTTT. Protein sequence: CASSVLGGGGAPDTQYF.

The chain uses TRBV5-1 and TRBJ2-3; D gene ambiguous. Trimming pared 4 bases from V and 2 bases from J, leaving 20 bases between. The V gene's germline CDR1 is SGHRS and CDR2 YFSETQ. This CDR3 contains 17 residues. The CDR3 DNA sequence: TGCGCCAGCAGCCTCTCGACTCATCTCTCTTACACAGATACGCAGTATTTT. Translation gives CASSLSTHLSYTDTQYF.

J is TRBJ1-3 and V is TRBV30; D ambiguous. This CDR3 contains 11 residues. V lost 4 bases to trimming and J lost 5 bases, with 6 bases between them. Germline V gene sequence: CDR1 GTSNPN, CDR2 SVGIG (reference sequence). The CDR3 reads CAWTSRNTIYF. In DNA form, the CDR3 reads TGTGCCTGGACGAGTAGAAACACCATATATTTT.

The V gene is TRBV5-4, the J gene TRBJ1-1, with D tentatively TRBD1 (6 bases). This CDR3 comprises 13 residues. Germline V CDR1 and CDR2: SGHNT, YYREEE (reference sequence). Trimming removed 4 bases from V and 1 base from J, with 8 bases in between. CDR3 sequence (DNA): TGTGCCAGCAGCCCGGGACAGAACACTGAAGCTTTCTTT. This translates into CASSPGQNTEAFF.

The chain employs TRBV5-4 and TRBJ1-1; TRBD1 matches at 7 bases. V shed 0 bases and J 13 bases; nucleotides not matched to a gene: 15. Per the germline V gene, CDR1 is SGHNT and CDR2 is YYREEE (reference sequence). This CDR3 has 15 amino acids. The CDR3 sequence is CASSLDLDRMSVVFF. CDR3 bases: TGTGCCAGCAGCTTGGATTTGGACAGGATGTCGGTAGTTTTCTTT.

J is TRBJ1-5 and V is TRBV19; TRBD1 matches 7 bases. The ends lost 2 bases at V and 1 base at J; junction bases unmatched: 2. From germline, CDR1 is LNHDA and CDR2 SQIVND (reference sequence). This CDR3 comprises 15 residues. In DNA, the CDR3 is TGTGCCAGTAGTATAAAGGGGGCGAGCAATCAGCCCCAGCATTTT. Translated, it gives CASSIKGASNQPQHF.

J is TRBJ1-6 and V is TRBV7-9; D call uncertain. The CDR3 length is 17 residues. The germline V gene encodes CDR1 SEHNR and CDR2 FQNEAQ (reference sequence). V lost 1 base and J 6 bases, leaving 16 bases between the germline ends. CDR3 loop: CASSLVAGWTANSPLHF. For the CDR3, the DNA is TGTGCCAGCAGCTTAGTGGCGGGATGGACGGCTAATTCACCCCTCCACTTT. Drawing the rest from reference TRBV7-9 and TRBJ1-6, the complete variable domain is DTGVSQNPRHKITKRGQNVTFRCDPISEHNRLYWYRQTLGQGPEFLTYFQNEAQLEKSRLLSDRFSAERPKGSFSTLEIQRTEQGDSAMYLCASSLVAGWTANSPLHFGNGTRLTVT.

The rearrangement joins TRBV6-6 to TRBJ2-3; D may be TRBD1 (6 bases). V was pared by 4 bases and J by 0 bases, with 14 bases between. The V gene's germline CDR1 is MNHNY and CDR2 SVGAGI (reference sequence). There are 16 residues in the CDR3. CDR3 sequence: CASSSGDTLSTDTQYF. The CDR3 DNA sequence: TGTGCCAGCAGTTCTGGGGACACCCTTAGCACAGATACGCAGTATTTT.

This clone was seen a handful of times. The chain employs TRBV6-6 and TRBJ2-3, with TRBD2 matching 8 bases. Trimming cost V 6 bases and J 4 bases; bases outside gene matches: 3. The CDR3 covers 13 residues. CDR1 MNHNY and CDR2 SVGAGI come from the germline V gene (reference sequence). The CDR3 is CASRPGGSDTQYF. The CDR3 nucleotides are TGTGCCAGCAGACCGGGGGGGTCAGATACGCAGTATTTT.

This clone was detected only once. This sequence joins TRBV5-4 and TRBJ2-3; the match to TRBD2 covers 10 bases. The V segment lost 4 bases and the J segment 6 bases; nucleotides outside the gene matches: 8. The CDR3 is 15 amino acids. Germline V gene sequence: CDR1 SGHNT, CDR2 YYREEE (reference sequence). This chain's CDR3 is CASSELAGSLDTQYF. CDR3 nucleotide sequence: TGTGCCAGCAGCGAACTAGCGGGAAGTTTGGATACGCAGTATTTT.

The chain recombines TRBV11-1 with TRBJ1-1; the match to TRBD1 covers 8 bases. The CDR3 runs 14 residues. Germline loops: CDR1 SGHAT, CDR2 FQDESV (reference sequence). Trimming cost V 7 bases and J 2 bases; bases outside gene matches: 6. The CDR3 region has the DNA TGTGCCAGCAAGATGACAGGGGTAAACACTGAAGCTTTCTTT. It is translated as CASKMTGVNTEAFF.